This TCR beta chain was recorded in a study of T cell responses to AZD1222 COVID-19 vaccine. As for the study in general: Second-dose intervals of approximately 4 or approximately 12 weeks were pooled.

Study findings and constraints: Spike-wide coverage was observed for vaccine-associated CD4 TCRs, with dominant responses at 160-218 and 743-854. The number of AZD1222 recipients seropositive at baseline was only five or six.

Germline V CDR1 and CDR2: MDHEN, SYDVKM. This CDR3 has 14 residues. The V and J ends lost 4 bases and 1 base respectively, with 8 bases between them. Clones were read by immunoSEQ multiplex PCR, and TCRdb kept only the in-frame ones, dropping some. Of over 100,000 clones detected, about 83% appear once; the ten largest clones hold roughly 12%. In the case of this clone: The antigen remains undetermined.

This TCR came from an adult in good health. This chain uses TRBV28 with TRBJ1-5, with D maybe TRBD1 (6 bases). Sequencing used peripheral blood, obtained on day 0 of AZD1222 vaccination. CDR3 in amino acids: CASSWGASNQPQHF. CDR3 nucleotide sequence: TGTGCCAGCAGTTGGGGGGCGAGCAATCAGCCCCAGCATTTT.